This TCR beta chain is from a study of neoadjuvant nivolumab and ipilimumab in lung cancer. The study, taken as a whole, reports: From pretherapy to surgery, tumor richness and clonality rose with dual therapy. TCR richness and clonality were higher in tumors than adjacent uninvolved lung. TCR clonality did not significantly correlate with pathologic tumor regression.

The assay was immunoSEQ multiplex PCR, and TCRdb's table has in-frame clones only and misses some. The table shows 20,000 or so clones, with around 82% occurring only once. Details on this clone: Its antigen is still unknown.

Germline V CDR1 and CDR2: MNHEY, SVGAGI. There are 13 residues in the CDR3. V was clipped by 2 bases and J by 4 bases; unmatched bases: 1. The TCR sequence derives from an adult with non-small cell lung cancer. The V and J genes are TRBV6-5 and TRBJ1-2; 7 bases line up with TRBD1. The material was tumor tissue, obtained after neoadjuvant nivolumab, alone or with ipilimumab, at or shortly before surgery. CDR3 nucleotides: TGTGCCAGCAGTTACCGGGACAGCTATGGCTACACCTTC. Its protein is CASSYRDSYGYTF.